These 31 T cell receptor beta chains originate from one sample sequenced in a study of T cells after yellow fever vaccination. TCRdb reprocessed the 5' RACE reads via MiXCR and lists one record per CDR3 protein. The sample carries 70,000 or so distinct CDR3 sequences, approximately 5% recorded once. The specimen was CD4+ T cells sorted from PBMCs, collected less than 18 days after the first yellow fever vaccination. These receptors were obtained from a man aged 18 to 29 who received the YFV17D yellow fever vaccine.

This clonotype came up many times. The V gene is TRBV5-1, the J gene TRBJ1-2; 7 bases agree with TRBD1. This CDR3 region has 15 residues. Germline V gives CDR1 SGHRS, CDR2 YFSETQ. V trimming: 4 bases; J trimming: 4 bases; junction bases outside the gene matches: 10. CDR3 bases: TGCGCCAGCAGCGTGACAGGGTTGAAGAGCTATGGCTACACCTTC. This sequence encodes CASSVTGLKSYGYTF.

Ten or more counts support this clonotype. This chain connects TRBV20-1 to TRBJ2-7; TRBD1 matches 10 bases. The CDR3 covers 15 residues. Germline V gives CDR1 DFQATT, CDR2 SNEGSKA (reference sequence). V dropped 8 bases and J dropped 4; count of bases not matched to a gene: 14. The CDR3 is CSPHSPDRGLYEQYF. DNA for the CDR3: TGCAGTCCCCATTCCCCAGACAGGGGGCTTTACGAGCAGTACTTC.

This chain links TRBV11-3 with TRBJ2-7; 8 nucleotides line up with TRBD1. Trimming removed 5 bases from V and 3 bases from J; junction bases left unmatched: 3. Per the germline V gene, CDR1 is SGHNT and CDR2 is YENEEA. The CDR3 is 13 residues long. CDR3 bases: TGTGCCAGCAGCCAAGGACAGGGCTACGAGCAGTACTTC. Protein product: CASSQGQGYEQYF. Full variable domain (outside the CDR3, taken from reference TRBV11-3 and TRBJ2-7): EAGVVQSPRYKIIEKKQPVAFWCNPISGHNTLYWYLQNLGQGPELLIRYENEEAVDDSQLPKDRFSAERLKGVDSTLKIQPAELGDSAVYLCASSQGQGYEQYFGPGTRLTVT.

Regarding this clonotype: Because it lacks the conserved phenylalanine or tryptophan at the end, this CDR3 is likely a read error. V and J are TRBV11-2 and TRBJ2-5; no definite D call. Germline V gene data show CDR1 as SGHAT and CDR2 as FQNNGV. This CDR3 comprises 12 residues. V lost 5 bases and J lost 1, with 5 bases in between. CDR3 sequence reads: CASSPLQETQYY. The CDR3 DNA reads as TGTGCCAGCAGCCCACTCCAAGAGACCCAGTACTAC.

This clonotype showed up many times. This chain links TRBV5-1 with TRBJ2-2, with TRBD2 matching 9 bases. V shed 1 base, J shed 2 bases, and the junction held 6 bases outside the gene matches. CDR1 SGHRS and CDR2 YFSETQ come from the germline V gene. The CDR3 is 17 amino acids. This chain's CDR3 is CASSLFPSGDNTGELFF. The CDR3 region has the DNA TGCGCCAGCAGCTTGTTCCCTAGCGGGGATAACACCGGGGAGCTGTTTTTT.

This clonotype was recorded many times. This sequence joins TRBV7-9 and TRBJ1-4, with D unclear. Germline CDR1 is SEHNR and CDR2 is FQNEAQ (reference sequence). The CDR3 covers 14 residues. V was pared by 8 bases and J by 0 bases, with 10 bases between. The CDR3 DNA reads as TGTGCCAGCTCCCCGCCGGCAACTAATGAAAAACTGTTTTTT. Amino acid sequence: CASSPPATNEKLFF.

This clonotype was seen repeatedly, ten times or more. The chain is built from TRBV5-1 and TRBJ2-7, with TRBD1 identical over 9 bases. The CDR3 extends over 16 amino acids. Germline CDR1 is SGHRS and CDR2 is YFSETQ. The junction had 13 bases not matched to a gene; V was cut back by 4 bases and J by 5 bases. The CDR3 DNA sequence: TGCGCCAGCAGCCGAGGACAGGGGTTATCGGTCGACGAGCAGTACTTC. It codes for CASSRGQGLSVDEQYF.

This clonotype showed up just a few times. The chain links TRBV20-1 to TRBJ1-5, with D possibly matching TRBD1 (6 bases). V lost 3 bases, J lost 2 bases, and 17 bases lay in between. CDR3 length: 16 residues. Germline V gene lookup returns CDR1 DFQATT and CDR2 SNEGSKA (reference sequence). CDR3 DNA: TGCAGTGCTAGTTTGTCAGGGGCGGGACGCAATCAGCCCCAGCATTTT. This codes for CSASLSGAGRNQPQHF.

This clonotype appeared many times. One end of the junction is discordant with germline, which a read error may explain. The chain couples TRBV2 to TRBJ2-5; D unresolved. CDR3 length: 15 residues. Germline V gene sequence: CDR1 SNHLY, CDR2 FYNNEI. In nucleotides, the CDR3 is TGTGCCAGCAATGAAAAACCGGATTCCCAAGAGACCCAGTACTTC. Its translation is CASNEKPDSQETQYF.

This clonotype was observed a few times. The chain employs TRBV18 and TRBJ1-2; the D gene is possibly TRBD1 (5 bases). V lost 6 bases and J 2 bases, leaving 16 bases between the germline ends. CDR1 is KGHSH, CDR2 LQKENI, per germline. This CDR3 is built from 15 residues. The CDR3 DNA follows: TGTGCCAGCTCGGACAAGGGGAGTCTAAACTATGGCTACACCTTC. The encoded protein is CASSDKGSLNYGYTF.

Turning to this clonotype: A much more abundant neighbour one base away suggests this may be a read error. The chain uses TRBV5-1 and TRBJ2-5; D is undetermined. V was cut by 0 bases and J by 5 bases, with 14 bases left in between. The CDR3 totals 15 residues. The germline CDR1 and CDR2 sequences are SGHRS and YFSETQ. DNA of the CDR3: TGCGCCAGCAGCTTGGCCTTCAGGCCAGATGAGACCCAGTACTTC. Residues: CASSLAFRPDETQYF.

This clonotype was recorded at least ten times. The rearrangement links TRBV5-1 to TRBJ2-3; no clear D. V lost 2 bases and J 2 bases, leaving 9 bases between the germline ends. Germline CDR1 reads SGHRS; CDR2 reads YFSETQ. This CDR3 contains 14 residues. CDR3: CASSFPLVTDTQYF. The CDR3 DNA reads TGCGCCAGCAGCTTCCCCCTCGTCACAGATACGCAGTATTTT.

The V gene is TRBV5-1, the J gene TRBJ2-1; perhaps D is TRBD1 or TRBD2 (5 bases each). The V gene lost 5 bases and the J gene lost 3 bases, with 15 bases spanning the gap. This CDR3 has 15 residues. The germline gives CDR1 SGHRS, CDR2 YFSETQ. The CDR3 protein is CASSEGRENYNEQFF. The CDR3, as DNA: TGCGCCAGCAGTGAGGGCAGGGAAAACTACAATGAGCAGTTCTTC.

The chain uses TRBV5-5 and TRBJ2-7; D uncertain. The germline V gene has CDR1 SGHKS and CDR2 YYEKEE (reference sequence). The CDR3 has 13 amino acids. V lost 9 bases, J lost 3 bases, and 16 bases lay in between. DNA for the CDR3: TGTGCCATGGGCCCTGGGCCCATCTACGAGCAGTACTTC. It specifies CAMGPGPIYEQYF.

This clonotype showed up many times. The V call is TRBV12-3 or TRBV12-4, the J call TRBJ2-3; weak D call: TRBD2 (6 bases). The CDR3 spans 16 residues. With 4 bases removed from V and 4 bases from J, the gap between germline ends came to 18 bases. The CDR3 region is CASSSFLAIGADTQYF. In nucleotides, the CDR3 is TGTGCCAGCAGTTCCTTCCTAGCGATCGGCGCAGATACGCAGTATTTT.

Concerning this clonotype itself: A much larger clonotype is one base distant, so this may be a read error. The chain is built from TRBV2 and TRBJ2-2, with D perhaps assigned TRBD1 or TRBD2 (6 bases each). There are 14 residues in the CDR3. Germline V gives CDR1 SNHLY, CDR2 FYNNEI. The V end was cut by 5 bases, the J end by 7 bases, with 14 bases between. The CDR3 DNA reads TGTGCCAGCAGTCGGGGGCTCGGGAACGGGGAGCTGTTTTTT. Its translation: CASSRGLGNGELFF. The entire variable domain, with the rest obtained from reference TRBV2 and TRBJ2-2, is as follows: EPEVTQTPSHQVTQMGQEVILRCVPISNHLYFYWYRQILGQKVEFLVSFYNNEISEKSEIFDDQFSVERPDGSNFTLKIRSTKLEDSAMYFCASSRGLGNGELFFGEGSRLTVL.

In its sample, this clonotype was seen many times. The chain recombines TRBV3-1 with TRBJ2-3; a possible D gene is TRBD2 (6 bases). The CDR3 has 14 residues. Germline assignment: CDR1 LGHDT and CDR2 YNNKEL (reference sequence). Trimming took 0 bases from V and 4 from J, leaving 8 bases between them. The CDR3 sequence: CASSQDVAADTQYF. In nucleotides, the CDR3 is TGTGCCAGCAGCCAAGATGTAGCGGCAGATACGCAGTATTTT.

This clonotype was seen many times. The chain couples TRBV7-2 to TRBJ1-1, with TRBD1 as a possible D gene (6 bases). Trimming shortened V by 7 bases and J by 2 bases, and 14 bases separated the two germline ends. The CDR3 loop spans 14 amino acids. Per the germline V gene, CDR1 is SGHTA and CDR2 is FQGNSA. The chain's CDR3 is CASNWGGGNTEAFF. The CDR3 region has the DNA TGTGCCAGCAACTGGGGGGGCGGCAACACTGAAGCTTTCTTT.

In this sample, this clonotype turned up many times. The V call is TRBV7-2, the J call TRBJ1-3; no clear D. Trimming cost V 5 bases and J 0 bases, with 11 bases left between them. The V gene's germline CDR1 is SGHTA and CDR2 FQGNSA. The CDR3 length is 15 residues. CDR3 loop: CASSPPSRSGNTIYF. Here the CDR3 DNA reads TGTGCCAGCAGCCCTCCCAGCCGCTCTGGAAACACCATATATTTT.

At least ten counts were recorded for this clonotype. The chain has TRBV12-3 or TRBV12-4 and TRBJ1-3; the D is unclear. The CDR3 runs 15 residues. V was cut by 6 bases and J by 6 bases, with 18 bases left in between. As DNA, the CDR3 is TGTGCCAGCAGCCTCCTAGGGAACCCGATAAACACCATATATTTT. Its translation: CASSLLGNPINTIYF.

There are many counts of this clonotype. The V gene is TRBV20-1, the J gene TRBJ2-1; D is ambiguous. This CDR3 has 14 residues. Deletions cut 5 bases from V and 6 bases from J, with 17 bases between. CDR1 is DFQATT and CDR2 is SNEGSKA in the germline V gene (reference sequence). CDR3 DNA sequence: TGCAGTGCTCCCAGATCCTCCGGTCCCAATGAGCAGTTCTTC. Protein: CSAPRSSGPNEQFF.

At least ten counts were recorded for this clonotype. The chain carries TRBV7-2 and TRBJ1-4; D is possibly TRBD1 (6 bases). The CDR3 totals 14 residues. Germline assignment: CDR1 SGHTA and CDR2 FQGNSA. V was pared by 3 bases and J by 7 bases, with 12 bases between. For the CDR3, the DNA is TGTGCCAGCAGCTTCCGGGACAAGGGTGAAAAACTGTTTTTT. It translates to CASSFRDKGEKLFF.

The table lists this clonotype with many counts. The J gene is TRBJ2-7, the V gene TRBV5-1; 7 nucleotides align to TRBD2. Losses at the gene ends were 0 bases for V and 2 bases for J; bases not matched to a gene: 2. CDR1 SGHRS and CDR2 YFSETQ come from the germline V gene. CDR3 length equals 14 residues. CDR3 region: CASSLETSPYEQYF. Here the CDR3 DNA reads TGCGCCAGCAGCTTGGAGACTAGCCCCTACGAGCAGTACTTC.

This clonotype has at least ten counts. This sequence joins TRBV12-3 or TRBV12-4 and TRBJ1-6, with unresolved D. Between the trimmed V and J ends, which lost 1 base and 9 bases, there was a span of 7 bases. This CDR3 spans 13 amino acids. This CDR3 is CASSLGGGSPLHF. DNA for the CDR3: TGTGCCAGCAGTTTAGGGGGAGGTTCACCCCTCCACTTT.

This clonotype was seen only a few times. V is TRBV6-2 or TRBV6-3 and J is TRBJ2-4; D gene ambiguous. Trimming stripped 2 bases from V and 1 base from J, with 9 bases between. In germline, CDR1 is MNHEY, CDR2 SVGEGT. The CDR3 loop spans 15 amino acids. The CDR3 nucleotides are TGTGCCAGCAGTTACCTCGAGTCTGCCAAAAACATTCAGTACTTC. Residues: CASSYLESAKNIQYF.

This clonotype was recorded many times. The rearrangement links TRBV7-2 to TRBJ2-1, with TRBD2 as a possible D gene (5 bases). The V end was cut by 5 bases, the J end by 3 bases, with 11 bases between. CDR1 SGHTA and CDR2 FQGNSA come from the germline V gene. This CDR3 region has 14 residues. The CDR3 coding sequence is TGTGCCAGCAGCATCACCCGGGACTACAATGAGCAGTTCTTC. It translates to CASSITRDYNEQFF.

The table lists this clonotype with many counts. The gene calls are TRBV5-1 and TRBJ2-3; 8 bases match TRBD2. After removal of 3 bases from V and 4 bases from J, the junction contained 4 bases not matched to a gene. This CDR3 contains 14 residues. The germline V gene has CDR1 SGHRS and CDR2 YFSETQ. CDR3 loop: CASSSMTSADTQYF. CDR3 nucleotides: TGCGCCAGCAGCTCGATGACTAGCGCAGATACGCAGTATTTT. The full variable domain, in which reference TRBV5-1 and TRBJ2-3 provide the parts outside the CDR3, is KAGVTQTPRYLIKTRGQQVTLSCSPISGHRSVSWYQQTPGQGLQFLFEYFSETQRNKGNFPGRFSGRQFSNSRSEMNVSTLELGDSALYLCASSSMTSADTQYFGPGTRLTVL.

This chain connects TRBV4-2 to TRBJ2-7, with D unresolved. Trimming cost V 4 bases and J 5 bases, with 18 bases left between them. This CDR3 has 15 residues. Germline CDR1 and CDR2: LGHNA and YNFKEQ. The CDR3 spells CASSPGPASTNEQYF. CDR3 coding DNA: TGTGCCAGCAGCCCTGGGCCCGCCTCCACCAACGAGCAGTACTTC.

There are many counts of this clonotype. The rearrangement links TRBV5-1 to TRBJ2-3; 8 bases are a match to TRBD1. The CDR3 covers 15 residues. CDR1 and CDR2 from the germline V gene are SGHRS and YFSETQ. After removal of 2 bases from V and 2 bases from J, the junction contained 4 bases not matched to a gene. The CDR3 DNA sequence: TGCGCCAGCAGCTTCCAGGGGGCCAACACAGATACGCAGTATTTT. Amino acids: CASSFQGANTDTQYF. The full variable domain, completed using reference TRBV5-1 and TRBJ2-3, is KAGVTQTPRYLIKTRGQQVTLSCSPISGHRSVSWYQQTPGQGLQFLFEYFSETQRNKGNFPGRFSGRQFSNSRSEMNVSTLELGDSALYLCASSFQGANTDTQYFGPGTRLTVL.

This clonotype appeared many times. The chain has TRBV20-1 and TRBJ2-2; D possibly corresponds to TRBD1 (5 bases). Trimming took 0 bases from V and 7 from J, leaving 12 bases between them. The CDR3 is made up of 14 amino acids. Germline V gene sequence: CDR1 DFQATT, CDR2 SNEGSKA (reference sequence). CDR3 residues: CSARDPQGSGELFF. As DNA, the CDR3 is TGCAGTGCTAGAGATCCGCAGGGTAGCGGGGAGCTGTTTTTT.

This clonotype has at least ten counts. The chain recombines TRBV20-1 with TRBJ2-5; D is unresolved. Germline assignment: CDR1 DFQATT and CDR2 SNEGSKA (reference sequence). This CDR3 region has 9 residues. The CDR3 loop reads CRPSGTQYF. CDR3 bases: TGCAGACCTTCGGGGACCCAGTACTTC.